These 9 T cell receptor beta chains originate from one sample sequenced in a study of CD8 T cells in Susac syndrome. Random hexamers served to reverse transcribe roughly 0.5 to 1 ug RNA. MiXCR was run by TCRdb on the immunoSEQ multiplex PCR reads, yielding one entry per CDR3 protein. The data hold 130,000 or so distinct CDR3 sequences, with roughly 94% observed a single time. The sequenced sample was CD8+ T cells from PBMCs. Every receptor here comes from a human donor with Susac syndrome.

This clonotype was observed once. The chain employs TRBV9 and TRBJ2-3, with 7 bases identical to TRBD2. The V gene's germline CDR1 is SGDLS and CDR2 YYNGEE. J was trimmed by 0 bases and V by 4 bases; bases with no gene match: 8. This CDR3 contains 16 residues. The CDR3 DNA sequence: TGTGCCAGCAGCACCAGACTAGCAGGGAGCACAGATACGCAGTATTTT. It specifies CASSTRLAGSTDTQYF.

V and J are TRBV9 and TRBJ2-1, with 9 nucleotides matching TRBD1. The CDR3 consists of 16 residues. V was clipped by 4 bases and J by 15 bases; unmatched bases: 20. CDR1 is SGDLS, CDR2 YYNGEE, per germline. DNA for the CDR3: TGTGCCAGCAGCCCCGGAACCTCAACACTCGGGACAGGGCCGTTCTTC. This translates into CASSPGTSTLGTGPFF.

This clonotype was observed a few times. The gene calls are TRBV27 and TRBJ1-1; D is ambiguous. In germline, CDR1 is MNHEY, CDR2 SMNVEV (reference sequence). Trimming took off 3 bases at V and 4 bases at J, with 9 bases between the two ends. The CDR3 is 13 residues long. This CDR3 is CASSLGGPTEAFF. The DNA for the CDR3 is TGTGCCAGCAGTTTGGGAGGGCCCACTGAAGCTTTCTTT.

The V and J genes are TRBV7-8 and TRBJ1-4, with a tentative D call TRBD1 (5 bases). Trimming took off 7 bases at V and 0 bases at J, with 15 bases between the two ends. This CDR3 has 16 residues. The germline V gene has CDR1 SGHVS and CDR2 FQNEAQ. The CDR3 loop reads CASTGGWAATNEKLFF. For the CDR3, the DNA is TGTGCCAGCACCGGGGGATGGGCTGCAACTAATGAAAAACTGTTTTTT.

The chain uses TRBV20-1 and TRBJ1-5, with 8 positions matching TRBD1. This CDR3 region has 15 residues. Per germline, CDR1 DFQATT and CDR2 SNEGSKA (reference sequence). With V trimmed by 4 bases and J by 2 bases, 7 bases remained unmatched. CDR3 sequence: CSATKGQGGNQPQHF. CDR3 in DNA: TGCAGTGCTACCAAAGGACAGGGTGGCAATCAGCCCCAGCATTTT.

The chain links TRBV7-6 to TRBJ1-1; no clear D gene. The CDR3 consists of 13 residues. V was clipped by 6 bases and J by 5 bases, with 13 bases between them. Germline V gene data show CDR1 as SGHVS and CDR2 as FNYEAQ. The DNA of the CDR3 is TGTGCCAGCAGACTCGCGGATACGACTGAAGCTTTCTTT. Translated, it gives CASRLADTTEAFF.

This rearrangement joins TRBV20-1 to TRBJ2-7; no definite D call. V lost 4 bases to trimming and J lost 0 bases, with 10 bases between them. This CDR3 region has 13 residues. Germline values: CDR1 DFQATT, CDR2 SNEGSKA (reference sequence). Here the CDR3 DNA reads TGCAGTGCTATACCCTCTGACTCCTACGAGCAGTACTTC. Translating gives CSAIPSDSYEQYF.

CDR3 sequence (DNA): TGTGCCACCGGGGAGGTTTTGGAGACCCAGTACTTC. Protein sequence: CATGEVLETQYF. This rearrangement joins TRBV2 to TRBJ2-5, with a tentative D call TRBD2 (6 bases). CDR1 SNHLY and CDR2 FYNNEI come from the germline V gene. The CDR3 covers 12 residues. Trimming shortened V by 10 bases and J by 5 bases, and 14 bases separated the two germline ends.

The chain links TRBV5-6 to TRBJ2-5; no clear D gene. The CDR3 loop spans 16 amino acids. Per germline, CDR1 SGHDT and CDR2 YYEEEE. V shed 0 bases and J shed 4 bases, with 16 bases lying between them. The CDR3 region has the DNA TGTGCCAGCAGCTTGGGGGCACGTGCGAGAGGAGAGACCCAGTACTTC. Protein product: CASSLGARARGETQYF.